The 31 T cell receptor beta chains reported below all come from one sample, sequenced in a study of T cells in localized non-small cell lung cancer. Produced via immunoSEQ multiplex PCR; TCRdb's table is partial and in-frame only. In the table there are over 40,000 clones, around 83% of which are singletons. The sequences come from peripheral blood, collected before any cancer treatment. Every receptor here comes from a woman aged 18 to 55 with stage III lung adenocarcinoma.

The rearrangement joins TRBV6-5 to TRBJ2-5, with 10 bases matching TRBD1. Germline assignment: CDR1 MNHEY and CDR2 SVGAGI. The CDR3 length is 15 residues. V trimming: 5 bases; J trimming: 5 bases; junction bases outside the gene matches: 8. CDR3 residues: CASSTLGQGGETQYF. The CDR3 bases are TGTGCCAGCAGTACCCTTGGACAGGGGGGGGAGACCCAGTACTTC.

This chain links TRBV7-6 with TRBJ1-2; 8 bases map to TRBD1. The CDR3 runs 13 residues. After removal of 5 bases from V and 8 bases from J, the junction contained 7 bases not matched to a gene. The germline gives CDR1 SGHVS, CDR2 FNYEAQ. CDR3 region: CASSLNRGLGYTF. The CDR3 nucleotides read TGTGCCAGCAGCCTTAACAGGGGGTTGGGCTACACCTTC.

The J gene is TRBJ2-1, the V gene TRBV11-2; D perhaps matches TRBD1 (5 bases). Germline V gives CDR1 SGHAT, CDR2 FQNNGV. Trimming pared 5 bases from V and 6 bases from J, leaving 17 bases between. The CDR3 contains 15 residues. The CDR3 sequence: CASSQWQGISNEQFF. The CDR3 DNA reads TGTGCCAGCAGCCAGTGGCAGGGTATCTCCAATGAGCAGTTCTTC.

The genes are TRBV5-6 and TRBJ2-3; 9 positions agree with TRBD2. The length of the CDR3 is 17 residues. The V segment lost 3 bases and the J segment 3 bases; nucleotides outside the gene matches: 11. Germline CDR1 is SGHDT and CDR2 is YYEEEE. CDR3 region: CASSSPVSGGRTDTQYF. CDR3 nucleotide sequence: TGTGCCAGCAGCTCCCCTGTGAGCGGGGGGCGTACAGATACGCAGTATTTT.

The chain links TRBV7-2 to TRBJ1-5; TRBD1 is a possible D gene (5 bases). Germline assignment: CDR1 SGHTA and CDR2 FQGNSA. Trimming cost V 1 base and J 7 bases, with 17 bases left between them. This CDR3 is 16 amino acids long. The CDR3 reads CASSLGALGVWQPQHF. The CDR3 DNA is TGTGCCAGCAGCTTAGGGGCTTTGGGGGTTTGGCAGCCCCAGCATTTT.

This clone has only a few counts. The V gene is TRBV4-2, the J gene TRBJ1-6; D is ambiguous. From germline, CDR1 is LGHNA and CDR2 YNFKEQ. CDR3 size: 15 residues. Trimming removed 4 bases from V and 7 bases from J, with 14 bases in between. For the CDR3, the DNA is TGTGCCAGCAGCCCCGACGTGGTGGGGAATTCACCCCTCCACTTT. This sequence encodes CASSPDVVGNSPLHF.

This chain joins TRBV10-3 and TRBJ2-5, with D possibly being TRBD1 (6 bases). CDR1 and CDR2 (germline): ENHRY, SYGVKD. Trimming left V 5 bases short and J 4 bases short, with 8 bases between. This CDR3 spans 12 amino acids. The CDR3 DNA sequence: TGTGCCATCAGTTTAGGGGGAGAGACCCAGTACTTC. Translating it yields CAISLGGETQYF.

CDR3 protein: CASSEAPRDEQYF. DNA for the CDR3: TGTGCCAGCAGCGAGGCCCCGAGGGACGAGCAGTACTTC. The V call is TRBV9, the J call TRBJ2-7; a possible D gene is TRBD2 (5 bases). Germline CDR1 is SGDLS and CDR2 is YYNGEE. Trimming left V 3 bases short and J 5 bases short, with 12 bases between. The CDR3 totals 13 residues.

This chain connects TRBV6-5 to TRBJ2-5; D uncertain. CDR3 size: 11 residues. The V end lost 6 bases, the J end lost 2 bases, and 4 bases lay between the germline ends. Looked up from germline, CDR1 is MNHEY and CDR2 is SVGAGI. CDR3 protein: CASRIQETQYF. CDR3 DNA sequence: TGTGCCAGCAGAATACAAGAGACCCAGTACTTC.

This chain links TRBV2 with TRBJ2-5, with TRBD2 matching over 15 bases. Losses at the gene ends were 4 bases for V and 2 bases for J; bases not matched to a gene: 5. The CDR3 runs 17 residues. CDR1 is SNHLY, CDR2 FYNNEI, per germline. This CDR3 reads CASSAGLAGGRQETQYF. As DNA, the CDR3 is TGTGCCAGCAGTGCCGGACTAGCGGGGGGGCGGCAAGAGACCCAGTACTTC.

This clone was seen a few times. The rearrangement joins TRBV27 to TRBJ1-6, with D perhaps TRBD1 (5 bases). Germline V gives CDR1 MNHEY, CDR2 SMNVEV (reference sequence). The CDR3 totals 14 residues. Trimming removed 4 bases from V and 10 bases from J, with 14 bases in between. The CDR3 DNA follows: TGTGCCAGCAGTTCGCGGGGGAACCCATCACCCCTCCACTTT. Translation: CASSSRGNPSPLHF.

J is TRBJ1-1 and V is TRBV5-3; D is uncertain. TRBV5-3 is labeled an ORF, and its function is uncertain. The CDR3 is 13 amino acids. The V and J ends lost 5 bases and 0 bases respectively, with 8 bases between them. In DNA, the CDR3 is TGTGCCAGAAGGGAAAGGCTGAACACTGAAGCTTTCTTT. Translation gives CARRERLNTEAFF.

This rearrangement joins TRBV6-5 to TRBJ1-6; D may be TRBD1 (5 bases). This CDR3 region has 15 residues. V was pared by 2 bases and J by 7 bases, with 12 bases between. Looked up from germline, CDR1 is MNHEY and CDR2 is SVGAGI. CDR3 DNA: TGTGCCAGCAGTTACGAGGGCGGGACGAATTCACCCCTCCACTTT. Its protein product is CASSYEGGTNSPLHF.

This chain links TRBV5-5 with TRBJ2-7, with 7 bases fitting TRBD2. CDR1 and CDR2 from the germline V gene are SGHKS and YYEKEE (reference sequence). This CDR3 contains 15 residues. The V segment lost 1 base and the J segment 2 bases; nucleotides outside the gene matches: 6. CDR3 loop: CASSLIWGGTYEQYF. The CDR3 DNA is TGTGCCAGCAGCTTGATATGGGGGGGAACCTACGAGCAGTACTTC.

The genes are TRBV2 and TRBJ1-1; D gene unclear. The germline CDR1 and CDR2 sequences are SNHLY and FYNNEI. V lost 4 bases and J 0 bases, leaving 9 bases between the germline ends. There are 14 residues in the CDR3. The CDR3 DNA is TGTGCCAGCAGTGTCAAGGGTATGAACACTGAAGCTTTCTTT. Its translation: CASSVKGMNTEAFF.

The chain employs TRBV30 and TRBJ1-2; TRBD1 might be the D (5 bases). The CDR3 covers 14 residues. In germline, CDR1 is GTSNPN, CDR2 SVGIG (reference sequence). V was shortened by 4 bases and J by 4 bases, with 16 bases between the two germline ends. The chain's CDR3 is CAWISGELTYGYTF. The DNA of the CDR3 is TGTGCCTGGATTTCGGGGGAGCTTACCTATGGCTACACCTTC.

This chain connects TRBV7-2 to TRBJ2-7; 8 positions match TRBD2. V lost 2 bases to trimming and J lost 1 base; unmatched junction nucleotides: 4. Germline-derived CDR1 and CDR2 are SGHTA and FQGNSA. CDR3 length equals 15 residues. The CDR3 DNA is TGTGCCAGCAGCTTACAGCGGGGGCCTTCCTACGAGCAGTACTTC. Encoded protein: CASSLQRGPSYEQYF. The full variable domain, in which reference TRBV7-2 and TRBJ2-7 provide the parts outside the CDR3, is GAGVSQSPSNKVTEKGKDVELRCDPISGHTALYWYRQSLGQGLEFLIYFQGNSAPDKSGLPSDRFSAERTGGSVSTLTIQRTQQEDSAVYLCASSLQRGPSYEQYFGPGTRLTVT.

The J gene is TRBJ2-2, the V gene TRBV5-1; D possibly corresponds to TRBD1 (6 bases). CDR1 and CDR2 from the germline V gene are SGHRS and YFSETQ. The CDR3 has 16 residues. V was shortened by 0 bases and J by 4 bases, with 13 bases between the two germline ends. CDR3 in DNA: TGCGCCAGCAGCTTGGCTCGGCAGGGGACCACCGGGGAGCTGTTTTTT. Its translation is CASSLARQGTTGELFF.

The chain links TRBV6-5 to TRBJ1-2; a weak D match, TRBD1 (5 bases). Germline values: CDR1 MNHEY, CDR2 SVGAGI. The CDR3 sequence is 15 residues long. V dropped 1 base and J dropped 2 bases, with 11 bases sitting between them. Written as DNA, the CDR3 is TGTGCCAGCAGTTACTACCTGGGACGGAACTATGGCTACACCTTC. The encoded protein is CASSYYLGRNYGYTF.

The CDR3 bases are TGTGCCAGCAGCCAGCCCCGGGCGGGGGGGCCGACAGATACGCAGTATTTT. Amino acid sequence: CASSQPRAGGPTDTQYF. This chain uses TRBV7-8 with TRBJ2-3; 9 nucleotides agree with TRBD2. The CDR3 loop spans 17 amino acids. With 5 bases clipped from V and 3 bases from J, the junction kept 12 bases outside the gene matches. Germline V CDR1 and CDR2: SGHVS, FQNEAQ.

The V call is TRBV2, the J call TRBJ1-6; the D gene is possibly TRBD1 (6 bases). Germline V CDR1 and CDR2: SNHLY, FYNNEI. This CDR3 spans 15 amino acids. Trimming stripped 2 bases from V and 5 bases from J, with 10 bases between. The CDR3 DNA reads TGTGCCAGCAGTGAAAGGGGGACACATAATTCACCCCTCCACTTT. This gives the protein CASSERGTHNSPLHF. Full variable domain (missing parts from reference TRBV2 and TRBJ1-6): EPEVTQTPSHQVTQMGQEVILRCVPISNHLYFYWYRQILGQKVEFLVSFYNNEISEKSEIFDDQFSVERPDGSNFTLKIRSTKLEDSAMYFCASSERGTHNSPLHFGNGTRLTVT.

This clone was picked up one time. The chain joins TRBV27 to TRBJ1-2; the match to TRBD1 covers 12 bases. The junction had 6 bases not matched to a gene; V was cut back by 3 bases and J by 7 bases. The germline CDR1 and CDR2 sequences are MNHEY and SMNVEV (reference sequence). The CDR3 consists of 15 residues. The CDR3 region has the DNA TGTGCCAGCAGTTTCCGGGACAGGGGGCGAGGTGGCTACACCTTC. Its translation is CASSFRDRGRGGYTF.

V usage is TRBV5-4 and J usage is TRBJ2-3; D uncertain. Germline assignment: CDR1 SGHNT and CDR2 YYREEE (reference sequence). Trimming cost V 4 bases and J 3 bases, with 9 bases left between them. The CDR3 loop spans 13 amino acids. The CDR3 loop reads CASSEVGTDTQYF. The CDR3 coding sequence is TGTGCCAGCAGCGAGGTGGGGACAGATACGCAGTATTTT.

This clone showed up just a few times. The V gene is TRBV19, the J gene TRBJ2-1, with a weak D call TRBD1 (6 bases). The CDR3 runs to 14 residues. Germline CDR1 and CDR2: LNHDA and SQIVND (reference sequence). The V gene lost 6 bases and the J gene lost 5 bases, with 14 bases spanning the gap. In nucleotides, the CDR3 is TGTGCCAGTAGCACTTACGGGACAAACAATGAGCAGTTCTTC. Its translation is CASSTYGTNNEQFF.

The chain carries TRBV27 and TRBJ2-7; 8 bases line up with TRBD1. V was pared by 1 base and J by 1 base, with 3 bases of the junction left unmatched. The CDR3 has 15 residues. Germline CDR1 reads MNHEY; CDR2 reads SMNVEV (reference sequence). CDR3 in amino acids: CASSLYWTGSYEQYF. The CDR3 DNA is TGTGCCAGCAGTTTATACTGGACAGGGTCCTACGAGCAGTACTTC.

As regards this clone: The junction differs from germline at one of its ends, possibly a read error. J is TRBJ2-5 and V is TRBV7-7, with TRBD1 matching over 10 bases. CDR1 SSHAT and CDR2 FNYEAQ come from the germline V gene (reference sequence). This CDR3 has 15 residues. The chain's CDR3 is CASSRGQGDQETQYF. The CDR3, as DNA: TGTGCTAGCAGCCGTGGACAGGGGGATCAAGAGACCCAGTACTTC.

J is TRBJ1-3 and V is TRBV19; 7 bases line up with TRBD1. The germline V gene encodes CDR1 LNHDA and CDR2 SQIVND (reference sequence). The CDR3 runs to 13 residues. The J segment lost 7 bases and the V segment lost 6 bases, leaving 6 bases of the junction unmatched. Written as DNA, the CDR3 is TGTGCCAGTAGCTTCGACAGGGAGAACACCATATATTTT. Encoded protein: CASSFDRENTIYF.

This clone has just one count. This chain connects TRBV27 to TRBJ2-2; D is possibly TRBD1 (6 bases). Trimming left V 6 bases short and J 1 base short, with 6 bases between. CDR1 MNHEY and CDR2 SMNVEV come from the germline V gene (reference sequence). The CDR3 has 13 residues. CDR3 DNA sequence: TGTGCCAGCAGACAGGGGAACACCGGGGAGCTGTTTTTT. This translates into CASRQGNTGELFF.

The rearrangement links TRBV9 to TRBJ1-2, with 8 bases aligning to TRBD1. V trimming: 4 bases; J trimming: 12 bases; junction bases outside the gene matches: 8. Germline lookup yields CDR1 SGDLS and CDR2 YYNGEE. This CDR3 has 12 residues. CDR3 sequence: CASSKDRGIDTF. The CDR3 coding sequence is TGTGCCAGCAGCAAAGACAGGGGAATCGACACCTTC.

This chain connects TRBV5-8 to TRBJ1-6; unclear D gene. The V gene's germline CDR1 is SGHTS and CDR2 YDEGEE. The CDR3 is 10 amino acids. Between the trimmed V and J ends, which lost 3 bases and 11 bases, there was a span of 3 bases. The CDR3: CASSYTPLHF. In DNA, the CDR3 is TGTGCCAGCAGCTACACACCCCTCCACTTT. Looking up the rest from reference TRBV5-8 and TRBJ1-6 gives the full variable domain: EAGVTQSPTHLIKTRGQQATLRCSPISGHTSVYWYQQALGLGLQFLLWYDEGEERNRGNFPPRFSGRQFPNYSSELNVNALELEDSALYLCASSYTPLHFGNGTRLTVT.

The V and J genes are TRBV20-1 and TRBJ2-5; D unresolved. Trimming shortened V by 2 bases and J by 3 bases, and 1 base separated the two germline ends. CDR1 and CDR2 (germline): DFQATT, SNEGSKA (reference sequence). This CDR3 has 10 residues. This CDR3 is CSARKETQYF. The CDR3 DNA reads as TGCAGTGCTAGAAAAGAGACCCAGTACTTC.